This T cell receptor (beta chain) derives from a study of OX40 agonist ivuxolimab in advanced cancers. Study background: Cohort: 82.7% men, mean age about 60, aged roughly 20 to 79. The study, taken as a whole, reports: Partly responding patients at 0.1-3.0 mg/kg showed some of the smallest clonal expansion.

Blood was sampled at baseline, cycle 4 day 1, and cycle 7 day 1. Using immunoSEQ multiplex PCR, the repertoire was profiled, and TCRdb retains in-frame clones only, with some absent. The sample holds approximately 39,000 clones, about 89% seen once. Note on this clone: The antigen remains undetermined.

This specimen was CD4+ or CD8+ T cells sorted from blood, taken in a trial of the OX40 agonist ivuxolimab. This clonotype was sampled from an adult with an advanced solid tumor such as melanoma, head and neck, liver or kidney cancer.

CDR3 in amino acids: CASTRLAGGKTDTQYF. The CDR3 DNA reads TGTGCCAGCACCCGCTTAGCGGGGGGTAAAACAGATACGCAGTATTTT. V is TRBV27 and J is TRBJ2-3; 10 bases are a match to TRBD2. The CDR3 has 16 amino acids. The germline gives CDR1 MNHEY, CDR2 SMNVEV (reference sequence). With V trimmed by 7 bases and J by 3 bases, 10 bases remained unmatched.